The 8 T cell receptor beta chains below were found in one sample sequenced in a study of blood T cell repertoires in COVID-19. TCRdb keeps only in-frame clones here, not all; method: immunoSEQ multiplex PCR. The table has about 40,000 clones, roughly nine tenths seen once. The sequenced material came from peripheral blood. These receptors were collected from a woman aged 25 to 39 in a cohort sampled during active COVID-19.

The chain couples TRBV7-8 to TRBJ2-7; maybe TRBD2 (5 bases). Germline values: CDR1 SGHVS, CDR2 FQNEAQ. CDR3 length: 12 residues. V lost 1 base to trimming and J lost 6 bases, with 7 bases between them. The CDR3 region is CASSLGLSEQYF. The CDR3 bases are TGTGCCAGCAGCTTAGGACTAAGCGAGCAGTACTTC.

This clone was seen a few times. The gene calls are TRBV4-1 and TRBJ2-3; 11 bases align to TRBD2. V dropped 4 bases and J dropped 7; count of bases not matched to a gene: 13. CDR1 MGHRA and CDR2 YSYEKL come from the germline V gene. The CDR3 has 17 amino acids. CDR3 residues: CASSPPPAASGRYTQYF. The CDR3 nucleotides are TGCGCCAGCAGCCCTCCTCCAGCGGCTAGCGGGAGGTATACGCAGTATTTT.

The chain recombines TRBV24-1 with TRBJ2-3; 10 bases align to TRBD2. V lost 1 base and J lost 5; bases outside the gene matches: 5. The CDR3 contains 16 residues. Germline-derived CDR1 and CDR2 are KGHDR and SFDVKD. CDR3 coding DNA: TGTGCCACCAGTGATTTAGCGGGAGGGCCTGTAGATACGCAGTATTTT. Protein: CATSDLAGGPVDTQYF.

This clone has just one count. The rearrangement joins TRBV28 to TRBJ2-5; a weak D match, TRBD2 (7 bases). Germline CDR1 and CDR2: MDHEN and SYDVKM. Trimming left V 5 bases short and J 5 bases short, with 9 bases between. This CDR3 has 12 amino acids. CDR3 residues: CASSGGAETQYF. The CDR3 DNA reads TGTGCCAGCAGTGGGGGGGCCGAGACCCAGTACTTC.

The chain joins TRBV30 to TRBJ2-5; 9 nucleotides line up with TRBD2. From germline, CDR1 is GTSNPN and CDR2 SVGIG (reference sequence). The CDR3 has 19 residues. Trimming removed 1 base from V and 1 base from J; junction bases left unmatched: 16. CDR3 protein: CAWSAHGSSGTFSQETQYF. In nucleotides, the CDR3 is TGTGCCTGGAGTGCTCATGGATCTAGCGGGACCTTCTCCCAAGAGACCCAGTACTTC.

This rearrangement joins TRBV7-9 to TRBJ1-2; TRBD1 matches at 8 bases. This CDR3 is 15 amino acids long. Germline V gives CDR1 SEHNR, CDR2 FQNEAQ (reference sequence). The V gene end was trimmed by 1 base and the J gene end by 5 bases; junction bases not matched to a gene: 6. CDR3 nucleotide sequence: TGTGCCAGCAGCTTAGAGGCAGGGGGCTCGTATGGCTACACCTTC. Translation: CASSLEAGGSYGYTF.

This rearrangement joins TRBV30 to TRBJ1-2; the D is unclear. The CDR3 spans 13 residues. With 5 bases removed from V and 8 bases from J, the gap between germline ends came to 18 bases. The germline gives CDR1 GTSNPN, CDR2 SVGIG (reference sequence). The CDR3 DNA sequence: TGTGCCTGGGCTCTAGGATTGGATTTAGGCTACACCTTC. Translation: CAWALGLDLGYTF.

The genes are TRBV5-1 and TRBJ1-6, with TRBD1 matching 8 bases. This CDR3 spans 15 amino acids. After removal of 0 bases from V and 7 bases from J, the junction contained 3 bases not matched to a gene. Germline loops: CDR1 SGHRS, CDR2 YFSETQ. The CDR3 region is CASSLGDRGNSPLHF. For the CDR3, the DNA is TGCGCCAGCAGCTTGGGTGACAGGGGAAATTCACCCCTCCACTTT. The full variable domain, rest sourced from reference TRBV5-1 and TRBJ1-6, is KAGVTQTPRYLIKTRGQQVTLSCSPISGHRSVSWYQQTPGQGLQFLFEYFSETQRNKGNFPGRFSGRQFSNSRSEMNVSTLELGDSALYLCASSLGDRGNSPLHFGNGTRLTVT.